This TCR beta chain derives from a study of T-cell memory formation after mild COVID-19. This clonotype was counted only a few times. The antigen is unknown. Barcoded TCR alpha and TCR beta cDNA libraries with UMIs came from 5'RACE using constant-segment primers. TCRdb ran MiXCR on the 5' RACE reads and lists one entry per CDR3 protein. The data contain hundreds of thousands of distinct CDR3 sequences, about 16% of them singletons. V trimming: 5 bases; J trimming: 6 bases; junction bases outside the gene matches: 15. From germline, CDR1 is SGHVS and CDR2 FQNEAQ. The CDR3 is 19 amino acids. Study-level results: Pre-infection memory already had some responding clones, implying cross-reactive memory joined. Shrinking CD4+ clones resided mostly in CM and EM, and CD8+ ones in EMRA. Whereas later expanders leaned CD4+, clones contracting day 15 to 85 showed a balanced CD4/CD8 makeup.

The origin of this receptor is a man younger than 35 who had mild COVID-19 (a few samples of this study predate the infection). Cell type and time point are not known. Sequencing was done on a sample of PBMCs or a T cell subset sorted from them (not recorded which). The chain is built from TRBV7-8 and TRBJ2-2, with TRBD2 matching 13 bases. The CDR3 reads CASSPRTSGGFEDAGELFF. CDR3 bases: TGTGCCAGCAGCCCGCGGACTAGCGGGGGATTTGAGGACGCCGGGGAGCTGTTTTTT.